Sequencing of this TCR beta chain was carried out in a study of control samples from healthy donors and cancer patients. Here immunoSEQ multiplex PCR was the method, and the copy in TCRdb shows in-frame clones only, minus some. The profile shows 130,000 or so clones, about 86% of them singletons. With 3 bases removed from V and 4 bases from J, the gap between germline ends came to 17 bases. The CDR3 sequence is 16 residues long. The germline V gene has CDR1 MGHDK and CDR2 SYGVNS. This TCR came from a man aged 25 to 45 in good health. The sequencing sample was made of blood. V usage is TRBV25-1 and J usage is TRBJ2-3, with D perhaps TRBD1 (5 bases). The CDR3 DNA reads as TGTGCCAGCAGTGATTCATCTGGGGCAGAGGCAGATACGCAGTATTTT. Protein sequence: CASSDSSGAEADTQYF.